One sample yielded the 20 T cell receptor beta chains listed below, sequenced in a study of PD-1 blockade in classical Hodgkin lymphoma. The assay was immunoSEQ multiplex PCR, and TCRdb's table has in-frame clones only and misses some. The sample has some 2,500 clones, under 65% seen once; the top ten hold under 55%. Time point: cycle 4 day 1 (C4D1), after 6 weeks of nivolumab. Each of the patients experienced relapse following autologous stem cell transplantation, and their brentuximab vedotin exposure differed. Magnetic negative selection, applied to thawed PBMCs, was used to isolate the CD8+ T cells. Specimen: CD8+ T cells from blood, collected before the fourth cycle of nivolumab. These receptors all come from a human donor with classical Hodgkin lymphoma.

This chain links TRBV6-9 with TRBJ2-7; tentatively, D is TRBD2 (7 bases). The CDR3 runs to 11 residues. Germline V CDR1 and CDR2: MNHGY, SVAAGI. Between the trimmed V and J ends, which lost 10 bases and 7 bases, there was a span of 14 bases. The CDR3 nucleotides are TGTGCCACACTGGGGGGGCATGAGCAGTACTTC. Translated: CATLGGHEQYF.

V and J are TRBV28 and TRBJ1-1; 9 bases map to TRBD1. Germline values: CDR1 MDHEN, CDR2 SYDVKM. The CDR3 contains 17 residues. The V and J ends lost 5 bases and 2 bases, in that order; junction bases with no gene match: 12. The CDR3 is CASSESSDRGYNTEAFF. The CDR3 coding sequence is TGTGCCAGCAGTGAAAGTAGCGACAGGGGGTATAACACTGAAGCTTTCTTT. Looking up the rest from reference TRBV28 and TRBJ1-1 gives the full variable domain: DVKVTQSSRYLVKRTGEKVFLECVQDMDHENMFWYRQDPGLGLRLIYFSYDVKMKEKGDIPEGYSVSREKKERFSLILESASTNQTSMYLCASSESSDRGYNTEAFFGQGTRLTVV.

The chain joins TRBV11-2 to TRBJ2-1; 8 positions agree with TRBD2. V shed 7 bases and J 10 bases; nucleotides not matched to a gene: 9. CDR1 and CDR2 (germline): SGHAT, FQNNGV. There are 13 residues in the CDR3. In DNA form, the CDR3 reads TGTGCCAGCATCAGTAGCGGGGAAGGCGAGCAGTTCTTC. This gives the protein CASISSGEGEQFF. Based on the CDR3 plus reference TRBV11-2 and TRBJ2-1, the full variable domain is EAGVAQSPRYKIIEKRQSVAFWCNPISGHATLYWYQQILGQGPKLLIQFQNNGVVDDSQLPKDRFSAERLKGVDSTLKIQPAKLEDSAVYLCASISSGEGEQFFGPGTRLTVL.

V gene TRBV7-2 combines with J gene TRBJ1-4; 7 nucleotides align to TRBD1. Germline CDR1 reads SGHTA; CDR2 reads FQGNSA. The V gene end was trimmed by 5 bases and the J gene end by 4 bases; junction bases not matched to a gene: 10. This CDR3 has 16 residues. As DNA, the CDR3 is TGTGCCAGCAGCGCCCTTTGGGACAGCATTAATGAAAAACTGTTTTTT. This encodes CASSALWDSINEKLFF.

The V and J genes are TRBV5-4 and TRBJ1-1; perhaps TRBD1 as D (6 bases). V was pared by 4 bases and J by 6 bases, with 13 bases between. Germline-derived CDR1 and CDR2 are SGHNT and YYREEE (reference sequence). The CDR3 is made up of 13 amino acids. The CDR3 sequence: CASSPGGISEAFF. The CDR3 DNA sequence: TGTGCCAGCAGCCCTGGGGGCATCTCTGAAGCTTTCTTT.

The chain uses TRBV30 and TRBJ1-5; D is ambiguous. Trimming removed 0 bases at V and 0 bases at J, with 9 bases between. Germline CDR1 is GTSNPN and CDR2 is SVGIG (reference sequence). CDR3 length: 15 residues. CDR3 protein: CAWSVGEYSNQPQHF. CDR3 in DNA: TGTGCCTGGAGTGTCGGAGAGTATAGCAATCAGCCCCAGCATTTT.

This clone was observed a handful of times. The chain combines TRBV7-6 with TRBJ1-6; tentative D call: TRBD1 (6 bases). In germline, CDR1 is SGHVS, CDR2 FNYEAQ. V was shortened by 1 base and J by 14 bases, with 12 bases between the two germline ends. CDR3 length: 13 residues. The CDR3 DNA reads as TGTGCCAGCAGCTTAGATGGAGGACAGACCCTCCACTTT. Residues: CASSLDGGQTLHF. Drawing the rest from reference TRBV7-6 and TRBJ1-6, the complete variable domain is GAGVSQSPRYKVTKRGQDVALRCDPISGHVSLYWYRQALGQGPEFLTYFNYEAQQDKSGLPNDRFSAERPEGSISTLTIQRTEQRDSAMYRCASSLDGGQTLHFGNGTRLTVT.

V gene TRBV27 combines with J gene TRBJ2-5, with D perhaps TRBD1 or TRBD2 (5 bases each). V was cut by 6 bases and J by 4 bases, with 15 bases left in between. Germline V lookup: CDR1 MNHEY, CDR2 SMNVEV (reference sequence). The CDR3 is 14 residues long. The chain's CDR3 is CASSKTRGLETQYF. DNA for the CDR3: TGTGCCAGCAGCAAAACTCGGGGCCTAGAGACCCAGTACTTC.

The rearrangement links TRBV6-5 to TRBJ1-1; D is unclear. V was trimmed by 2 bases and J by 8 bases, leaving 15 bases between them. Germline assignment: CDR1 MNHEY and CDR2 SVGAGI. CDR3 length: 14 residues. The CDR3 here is CASSYGMAGLEAFF. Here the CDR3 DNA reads TGTGCCAGCAGTTACGGGATGGCCGGGCTGGAAGCTTTCTTT.

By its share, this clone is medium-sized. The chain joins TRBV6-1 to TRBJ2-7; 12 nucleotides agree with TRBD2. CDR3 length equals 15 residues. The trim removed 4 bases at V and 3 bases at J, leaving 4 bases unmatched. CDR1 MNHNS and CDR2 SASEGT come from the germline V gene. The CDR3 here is CASSAGTSGYYEQYV. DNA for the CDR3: TGTGCCAGCAGTGCCGGGACTAGCGGGTACTACGAGCAGTACGTC.

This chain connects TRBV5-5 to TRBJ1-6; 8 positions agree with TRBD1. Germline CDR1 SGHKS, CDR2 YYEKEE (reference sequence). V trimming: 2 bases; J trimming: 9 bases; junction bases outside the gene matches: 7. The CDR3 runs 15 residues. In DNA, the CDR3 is TGTGCCAGCAGCTTCACAGGGGGAACTGGTTCACCCCTCCACTTT. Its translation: CASSFTGGTGSPLHF.

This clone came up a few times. CDR3 sequence reads: CASSFESGNTIYF. The CDR3 DNA follows: TGTGCCAGCAGCTTCGAGTCTGGAAACACCATATATTTT. The V call is TRBV7-9, the J call TRBJ1-3; D not certain. Trimming cost V 3 bases and J 1 base, with 4 bases left between them. This CDR3 has 13 amino acids. Looked up from germline, CDR1 is SEHNR and CDR2 is FQNEAQ (reference sequence).

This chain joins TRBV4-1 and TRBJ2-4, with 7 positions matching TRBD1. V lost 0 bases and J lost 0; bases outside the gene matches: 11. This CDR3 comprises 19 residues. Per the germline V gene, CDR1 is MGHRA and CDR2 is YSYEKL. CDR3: CASSQDSLLTGVAKNIQYF. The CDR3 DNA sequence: TGCGCCAGCAGCCAAGATTCCCTTTTAACAGGGGTAGCCAAAAACATTCAGTACTTC.

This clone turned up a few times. CDR3 region: CASSQLTGDTEAFF. In DNA, the CDR3 is TGCGCCAGCAGCCAGCTGACAGGTGACACTGAAGCTTTCTTT. This rearrangement joins TRBV5-1 to TRBJ1-1; D is possibly TRBD1 (6 bases). Germline CDR1 and CDR2: SGHRS and YFSETQ. Trimming stripped 4 bases from V and 3 bases from J, with 13 bases between. The CDR3 totals 14 residues.

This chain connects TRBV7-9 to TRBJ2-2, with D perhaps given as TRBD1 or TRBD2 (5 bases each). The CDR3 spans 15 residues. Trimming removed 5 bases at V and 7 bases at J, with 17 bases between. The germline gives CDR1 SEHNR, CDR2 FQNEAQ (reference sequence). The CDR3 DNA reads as TGTGCCAGCAGCGAAGGGACCGACTCTTTCGGGGAGCTGTTTTTT. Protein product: CASSEGTDSFGELFF.

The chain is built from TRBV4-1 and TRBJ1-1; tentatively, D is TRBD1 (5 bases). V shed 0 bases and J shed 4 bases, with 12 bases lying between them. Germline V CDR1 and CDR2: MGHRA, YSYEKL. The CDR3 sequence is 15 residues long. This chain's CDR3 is CASSQDLAGLTEAFF. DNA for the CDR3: TGCGCCAGCAGCCAAGATTTGGCAGGGCTCACTGAAGCTTTCTTT.

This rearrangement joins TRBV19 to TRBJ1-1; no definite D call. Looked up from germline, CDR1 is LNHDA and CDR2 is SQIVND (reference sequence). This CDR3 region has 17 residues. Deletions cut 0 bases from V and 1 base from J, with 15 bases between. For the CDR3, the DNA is TGTGCCAGTAGTATAGATGGTGCGGCCCCTCGGAACACTGAAGCTTTCTTT. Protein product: CASSIDGAAPRNTEAFF.

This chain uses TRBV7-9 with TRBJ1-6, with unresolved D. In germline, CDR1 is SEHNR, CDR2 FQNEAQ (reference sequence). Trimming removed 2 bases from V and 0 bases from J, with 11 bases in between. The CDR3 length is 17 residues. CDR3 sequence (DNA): TGTGCCAGCAGCTTATGGGAAGGGAGCTCCTATAATTCACCCCTCCACTTT. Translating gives CASSLWEGSSYNSPLHF.

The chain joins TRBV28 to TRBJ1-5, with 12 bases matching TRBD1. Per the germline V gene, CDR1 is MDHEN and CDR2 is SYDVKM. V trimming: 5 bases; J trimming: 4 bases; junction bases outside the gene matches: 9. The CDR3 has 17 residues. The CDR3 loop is CASSASGTGGRNQPQHF. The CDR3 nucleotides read TGTGCCAGCAGTGCGTCCGGGACAGGGGGCCGTAATCAGCCCCAGCATTTT.

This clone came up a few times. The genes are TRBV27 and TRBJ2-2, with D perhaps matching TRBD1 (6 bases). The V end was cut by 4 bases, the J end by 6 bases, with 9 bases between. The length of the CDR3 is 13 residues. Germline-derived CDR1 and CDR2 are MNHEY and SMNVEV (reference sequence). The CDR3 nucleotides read TGTGCCAGCAGTTGGACAGTGGCCGGGGAGCTGTTTTTT. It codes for CASSWTVAGELFF.